Many counts were recorded for the clone carrying this TCR beta chain. The authors prepared the TCRbeta library with unique molecular identifiers. Using its own MiXCR run on the PCR reads, TCRdb lists one record per CDR3 protein. The sample gives roughly 190,000 distinct CDR3 sequences, roughly 15% of which show up once; approximately 13% is in the top ten. These data originate in a study of T-cell reconstitution after alpha-beta-depleted transplantation in children. This sequence originates from a human donor who donated a stem cell graft to a child with acute lymphoblastic leukemia. This material consisted of PBMCs from the stem cell graft donor, taken from the stem cell graft.

This CDR3 reads CASSSTTSGRYEQYF. DNA of the CDR3: TGTGCCAGCAGCTCGACGACTAGCGGGAGGTACGAGCAGTACTTC. The V call is TRBV11-1, the J call TRBJ2-7; 13 bases are a match to TRBD2. With 4 bases clipped from V and 4 bases from J, the junction kept 4 bases outside the gene matches. Germline values: CDR1 SGHAT, CDR2 FQDESV (reference sequence). The CDR3 length is 15 residues. The whole variable domain, remainder taken from reference TRBV11-1 and TRBJ2-7, is EAEVAQSPRYKITEKSQAVAFWCDPISGHATLYWYRQILGQGPELLVQFQDESVVDDSQLPKDRFSAERLKGVDSTLKIQPAELGDSAMYLCASSSTTSGRYEQYFGPGTRLTVT.